These 7 T cell receptor beta chains originate from one sample sequenced in a study of neurological immune-mediated disorders. One entry per CDR3 protein results from TCRdb running MiXCR on the 5' RACE reads. The data show 65,000 to 70,000 distinct CDR3 sequences, with roughly 3.9% seen just once and 1% to 1.5% held by the top ten. Sequenced material: PBMCs. The receptor set was obtained from a man younger than 40 with multiple sclerosis.

This clonotype was recorded many times. The chain joins TRBV7-2 to TRBJ1-3; D is perhaps TRBD1 (6 bases). The CDR3 has 15 residues. Trimming took off 4 bases at V and 4 bases at J, with 14 bases between the two ends. Per the germline V gene, CDR1 is SGHTA and CDR2 is FQGNSA. The CDR3 spells CASSSQRGGGNTIYF. The CDR3 DNA is TGTGCCAGCAGCTCCCAAAGGGGGGGAGGAAACACCATATATTTT.

This clonotype was picked up many times. The gene calls are TRBV29-1 and TRBJ2-5, with D uncertain. V lost 3 bases, J lost 2 bases, and 16 bases lay in between. Germline V gives CDR1 SQVTM, CDR2 ANQGSEA. CDR3 length: 15 residues. The CDR3 nucleotides are TGCAGCGTTGAGACTCCCACCACCGAACAAGAGACCCAGTACTTC. Encoded protein: CSVETPTTEQETQYF.

For the CDR3, the DNA is TGTGCCAGCAGTCCCTCCGGCGATACCGGGGAGCTGTTTTTT. Translated, it gives CASSPSGDTGELFF. The rearrangement links TRBV25-1 to TRBJ2-2, with D unresolved. Between the trimmed V and J ends, which lost 5 bases and 5 bases, there was a span of 12 bases. The length of the CDR3 is 14 residues. The germline gives CDR1 MGHDK, CDR2 SYGVNS.

This clonotype was recorded many times. The rearrangement uses TRBV5-1 and TRBJ1-1; no clear D. This CDR3 contains 16 residues. Looked up from germline, CDR1 is SGHRS and CDR2 is YFSETQ. Between the trimmed V and J ends, which lost 4 bases and 10 bases, there was a span of 26 bases. The CDR3 spells CASSLMVSLSPIAAFF. The CDR3 DNA reads as TGCGCCAGCAGCCTGATGGTCTCTTTAAGCCCCATTGCAGCTTTCTTT.

The chain links TRBV20-1 to TRBJ2-3; D gene unclear. The CDR3 is 13 residues long. Germline V gene sequence: CDR1 DFQATT, CDR2 SNEGSKA (reference sequence). V was shortened by 0 bases and J by 6 bases, with 10 bases between the two germline ends. CDR3 amino acids: CSAREPPRDTQYF. In DNA, the CDR3 is TGCAGTGCTAGAGAGCCACCTCGGGATACGCAGTATTTT.

In its sample, this clonotype was seen a few times. This chain connects TRBV15 to TRBJ2-3; 7 bases are a match to TRBD2. Germline trimming cut 3 bases from V and 1 base from J; bases unmatched to any gene: 7. In germline, CDR1 is LNHNV, CDR2 YYDKDF (reference sequence). This CDR3 is 16 amino acids long. The CDR3: CATSRRVAGGTDTQYF. CDR3 nucleotide sequence: TGTGCCACCAGCAGGCGAGTGGCGGGGGGCACAGATACGCAGTATTTT.

This clonotype was picked up many times. V is TRBV5-1 and J is TRBJ2-2, with 8 bases fitting TRBD2. The CDR3 has 15 amino acids. Germline V gene lookup returns CDR1 SGHRS and CDR2 YFSETQ. The junction had 3 bases not matched to a gene; V was cut back by 0 bases and J by 5 bases. The CDR3 spells CASSLVSGETGELFF. CDR3 DNA: TGCGCCAGCAGCTTGGTTAGCGGGGAAACCGGGGAGCTGTTTTTT.